The next 5 T cell receptor beta chains were all read from a single sample in a study of preoperative IRX-2 immunotherapy in early breast cancer. The treatment is: preoperative locoregional IRX-2 cytokine immunotherapy. Libraries were prepared by immunoSEQ multiplex PCR; TCRdb keeps only in-frame clonotypes and omits some of them. The data show about 98,000 clones, roughly 85% seen once. This specimen was tumor tissue, taken after IRX-2 immunotherapy. Receptor source: a human donor with breast cancer.

The V gene is TRBV19, the J gene TRBJ1-1; 9 nucleotides match TRBD1. This CDR3 region has 18 residues. Germline V CDR1 and CDR2: LNHDA, SQIVND (reference sequence). Unmatched junction bases numbered 12, after V lost 4 bases and J lost 0 bases. DNA for the CDR3: TGTGCCAGTAGTAAGGGGGGACAGGGTGGGTACGTGAACACTGAAGCTTTCTTT. Residues: CASSKGGQGGYVNTEAFF.

The chain uses TRBV6-8 and TRBJ2-7; a possible D gene is TRBD1 (6 bases). Germline loops: CDR1 MNHGY, CDR2 SAAAGT. The CDR3 is 15 amino acids. The ends were cut back, 4 bases at V and 0 bases at J, with 13 bases in the middle. The DNA for the CDR3 is TGTGCCAGCAGTTCACCGAGGACAGACTCCTACGAGCAGTACTTC. As protein: CASSSPRTDSYEQYF.

The rearrangement joins TRBV10-2 to TRBJ1-2; D uncertain. Germline V gene lookup returns CDR1 WSHSY and CDR2 SAAADI. Between the trimmed V and J ends, which lost 4 bases and 4 bases, there was a span of 13 bases. This CDR3 region has 14 residues. The CDR3 nucleotides read TGCGCCAGCAGTGCTATGATAGCCCTCTATGGCTACACCTTC. It yields the protein CASSAMIALYGYTF.

This clone was counted many times. The genes are TRBV11-3 and TRBJ2-2; D may be TRBD1 (5 bases). Deletions cut 0 bases from V and 5 bases from J, with 25 bases between. Germline V gives CDR1 SGHNT, CDR2 YENEEA. This CDR3 spans 20 amino acids. The CDR3: CASSLEDRQGFGLRTGELFF. The DNA for the CDR3 is TGTGCCAGCAGCTTAGAAGATCGTCAGGGTTTCGGTCTAAGGACCGGGGAGCTGTTTTTT.

V usage is TRBV5-1 and J usage is TRBJ2-5; 10 bases agree with TRBD1. The CDR3 consists of 16 residues. The V gene's germline CDR1 is SGHRS and CDR2 YFSETQ. V trimming: 4 bases; J trimming: 5 bases; junction bases outside the gene matches: 11. This chain's CDR3 is CASSDSTGTGDETQYF. The CDR3 nucleotides are TGCGCCAGCAGCGACTCGACCGGGACAGGGGACGAGACCCAGTACTTC.